The table lists the clone carrying this T cell receptor (beta chain) with a few counts. Its antigen is unidentified. This sample is drawn from a study of T cells in Graves' hyperthyroidism and ophthalmopathy. Overall study findings and caveats: Peripheral blood also featured most of the thyroid clonotypes expanded above 0.001.

Germline values: CDR1 SGHDT, CDR2 YYEEEE. J was trimmed by 7 bases and V by 4 bases; bases with no gene match: 5. CDR3 length: 13 residues. Stable Graves' hyperthyroidism denoted no ophthalmopathy progression over 18 months. Exclusion criteria comprised uncontrolled infection, other autoimmune disease, pregnancy or lactation. Researchers took RNA transcripts and amplified the TCR beta CDR3 regions from them. First-round RT-PCR of the TCR CDR3 relied on the HTBI primer set. MiXCR, run by TCRdb on the multiplex PCR reads, gives a single entry per CDR3 protein. The sample contains fewer than 700,000 distinct CDR3 sequences, 15% to 20% of which appear only once.

This TCR was sampled from a young woman with Graves' hyperthyroidism. Sequenced input: blood. This chain connects TRBV5-6 to TRBJ2-1, with 7 positions matching TRBD2. The chain's CDR3 is CASSRGVWNEQFF. DNA for the CDR3: TGTGCCAGCAGCCGGGGGGTGTGGAATGAGCAGTTCTTC.